The rows below give T cell receptor beta chains drawn from one sample of a study of blood T cell repertoires in COVID-19. TCRdb's table, derived via immunoSEQ multiplex PCR, lists solely in-frame clones and lacks some. Of tens of thousands of clones in the sample, 89% were seen once. The specimen sequenced was peripheral blood. These receptors were obtained from a man aged 45-65 years with COVID-19, enrolled during active disease. Both conserved end residues are part of each CDR3. Each record gives: CDR3 DNA, CDR3 protein, D gene, J gene, V gene, clone size. D genes are given only for firm matches. The size field is filled for only some rows; it gives once, few, many or a size class.

CDR3 DNA: TGTGCCAGCAGGCCTGCCGGGACAAGCACAGATACGCAGTATTTT
CDR3 protein: CASRPAGTSTDTQYF
D gene: .
J gene: TRBJ2-3
V gene: TRBV28
clone size: .

CDR3 DNA: TGCGCCAGCAGCTCCGGACACAAAGGCGTATACTATGGCTACACCTTC
CDR3 protein: CASSSGHKGVYYGYTF
D gene: .
J gene: TRBJ1-2
V gene: TRBV5-1
clone size: few

CDR3 DNA: TGTGCCAGCAGTTACCCACAAACCCTCGAAAACACTGAAGCTTTCTTT
CDR3 protein: CASSYPQTLENTEAFF
D gene: .
J gene: TRBJ1-1
V gene: TRBV6-2/TRBV6-3
clone size: once

CDR3 DNA: TGTGCCAGCAGCTTCAAAGGGGCTGGGGCCAACGTCCTGACTTTC
CDR3 protein: CASSFKGAGANVLTF
D gene: .
J gene: TRBJ2-6
V gene: TRBV7-9
clone size: .

CDR3 DNA: TGTGCCAGCATTCCTCGGGGGAGACCTAACTATGGCTACACCTTC
CDR3 protein: CASIPRGRPNYGYTF
D gene: .
J gene: TRBJ1-2
V gene: TRBV6-5
clone size: .

CDR3 DNA: TGTGCCAGCAGCGAGCGTCATGGCAGGGAGGTCGAGCAGTACTTC
CDR3 protein: CASSERHGREVEQYF
D gene: .
J gene: TRBJ2-7
V gene: TRBV2
clone size: .

CDR3 DNA: TGTGCCAGTAGGACTAAGTTCAGGGGGCGCCTAACAAACACCGGGGAGCTGTTTTTT
CDR3 protein: CASRTKFRGRLTNTGELFF
D gene: TRBD1
J gene: TRBJ2-2
V gene: TRBV19
clone size: .

CDR3 DNA: TGTGCCAGCAGCCTTAGACAGGGATATCAGCAGTACTTC
CDR3 protein: CASSLRQGYQQYF
D gene: TRBD1
J gene: TRBJ2-7
V gene: TRBV3-1/TRBV3-2
clone size: .

CDR3 DNA: TGTGCCAGTCATCCGGGACAGGAATCAGGATGGCAAAATCAGCCCCAGCATTTT
CDR3 protein: CASHPGQESGWQNQPQHF
D gene: TRBD1
J gene: TRBJ1-5
V gene: TRBV19
clone size: .

CDR3 DNA: TGTGCCAGCAGCGGGGGCAGAAACTCTGGAAACACCATATATTTT
CDR3 protein: CASSGGRNSGNTIYF
D gene: .
J gene: TRBJ1-3
V gene: TRBV5-4
clone size: .

CDR3 DNA: TGTGCCAGCAGCCCCCCCGGATGGACATCAGACTCCTACGAGCAGTACTTC
CDR3 protein: CASSPPGWTSDSYEQYF
D gene: .
J gene: TRBJ2-7
V gene: TRBV7-9
clone size: .

CDR3 DNA: TGTGCCAGCAGCCTACACGGGGTCATCACTGAAGCTTTCTTT
CDR3 protein: CASSLHGVITEAFF
D gene: .
J gene: TRBJ1-1
V gene: TRBV7-9
clone size: .

CDR3 DNA: TGCAGTGCTAGTAAGGCAGGGGTTGAGGACTATGGCTACACCTTC
CDR3 protein: CSASKAGVEDYGYTF
D gene: .
J gene: TRBJ1-2
V gene: TRBV20-1
clone size: .

CDR3 DNA: TGTGCCAGTAGTAGCGGGGGGGATTACAATGAGCAGTTCTTC
CDR3 protein: CASSSGGDYNEQFF
D gene: TRBD2
J gene: TRBJ2-1
V gene: TRBV19
clone size: few

CDR3 DNA: TGTGCCAGCAGCCCCCGCGACTATGGCTACACCTTC
CDR3 protein: CASSPRDYGYTF
D gene: .
J gene: TRBJ1-2
V gene: TRBV7-8
clone size: .

CDR3 DNA: TGTGCCAGCAGCGCCTGGGACAGGGGCTACACCTTC
CDR3 protein: CASSAWDRGYTF
D gene: TRBD1
J gene: TRBJ1-2
V gene: TRBV11-2
clone size: .

CDR3 DNA: TGTGCCAGCAGACGAGGCGGGGGGCGATTGGATTCACCCCTCCACTTT
CDR3 protein: CASRRGGGRLDSPLHF
D gene: .
J gene: TRBJ1-6
V gene: TRBV2
clone size: .

CDR3 DNA: TGTGCCACCAGCAGAGGACAGGGGTTGGTCGGGGAGCTGTTTTTT
CDR3 protein: CATSRGQGLVGELFF
D gene: TRBD1
J gene: TRBJ2-2
V gene: TRBV15
clone size: .

CDR3 DNA: TGTGCCAGCAGCTTCCGGGGGGACATCAAAGAGACCCAGTACTTC
CDR3 protein: CASSFRGDIKETQYF
D gene: .
J gene: TRBJ2-5
V gene: TRBV11-2
clone size: .

CDR3 DNA: TGTGCCAGCAGCGGTGGGACAGGGGGCGCGGAGCAGTACTTC
CDR3 protein: CASSGGTGGAEQYF
D gene: TRBD1
J gene: TRBJ2-7
V gene: TRBV2
clone size: once

CDR3 DNA: TGTGCCAGCAGCCCACAGTTCAACACTGAAGCTTTCTTT
CDR3 protein: CASSPQFNTEAFF
D gene: .
J gene: TRBJ1-1
V gene: TRBV7-6
clone size: .

CDR3 DNA: TGCGCCAGCAGCTTGGCTCAGGGGGCGCATAACACTGAAGCTTTCTTT
CDR3 protein: CASSLAQGAHNTEAFF
D gene: TRBD1
J gene: TRBJ1-1
V gene: TRBV5-1
clone size: .

CDR3 DNA: TGTGCCAGCAGCTTATACGTGGAGGTGAACACCGGGGAGCTGTTTTTT
CDR3 protein: CASSLYVEVNTGELFF
D gene: .
J gene: TRBJ2-2
V gene: TRBV7-9
clone size: .

CDR3 DNA: TGTGCCAGCCACAACTATCGGAGCAATCAGCCCCAGCATTTT
CDR3 protein: CASHNYRSNQPQHF
D gene: .
J gene: TRBJ1-5
V gene: TRBV7-2
clone size: .

CDR3 DNA: TGTGCCAGCAGAAAAGGGGAAGAGACCCAGTACTTC
CDR3 protein: CASRKGEETQYF
D gene: .
J gene: TRBJ2-5
V gene: TRBV5-4
clone size: .

CDR3 DNA: TGTGCCAGCACCGTGGATTTAGGGAGGAACACCGGGGAGCTGTTTTTT
CDR3 protein: CASTVDLGRNTGELFF
D gene: .
J gene: TRBJ2-2
V gene: TRBV5-5
clone size: .

CDR3 DNA: TGTGCCAGCTCACCAGGACAGACAGATACGCAGTATTTT
CDR3 protein: CASSPGQTDTQYF
D gene: .
J gene: TRBJ2-3
V gene: TRBV18
clone size: .

CDR3 DNA: TGTGCCAGCAGCTTAGGTCGCGGGGGGGGAGGCGAGCAGTACTTC
CDR3 protein: CASSLGRGGGGEQYF
D gene: TRBD2
J gene: TRBJ2-7
V gene: TRBV7-2
clone size: .

CDR3 DNA: TGTGCCACCAGCAGATTGACAGGGCCAGATACGCAGTATTTT
CDR3 protein: CATSRLTGPDTQYF
D gene: TRBD1
J gene: TRBJ2-3
V gene: TRBV15
clone size: .

CDR3 DNA: TGTGCCAGCAGTTTACAGGCAGGGGGTAATTCACCCCTCCACTTT
CDR3 protein: CASSLQAGGNSPLHF
D gene: TRBD1
J gene: TRBJ1-6
V gene: TRBV28
clone size: .

CDR3 DNA: TGTGCCATCAGTGAGTTTGACAGGGGAGGCAATGAAAAACTGTTTTTT
CDR3 protein: CAISEFDRGGNEKLFF
D gene: TRBD1
J gene: TRBJ1-4
V gene: TRBV10-3
clone size: .

CDR3 DNA: TGTGCTAGTGGTTTGGCCTCGACAGGCCAGGCAAGTGGCTACACCTTC
CDR3 protein: CASGLASTGQASGYTF
D gene: .
J gene: TRBJ1-2
V gene: TRBV12-5
clone size: .

CDR3 DNA: TGTGCCACCAGCAGGGGTGGACTCTATGGCTACACCTTC
CDR3 protein: CATSRGGLYGYTF
D gene: .
J gene: TRBJ1-2
V gene: TRBV15
clone size: .

CDR3 DNA: TGTGCCACCTCAGAGTGGACAACCAAGAGCAATGAGCAGTTCTTC
CDR3 protein: CATSEWTTKSNEQFF
D gene: .
J gene: TRBJ2-1
V gene: TRBV5-4
clone size: .

CDR3 DNA: TGTGCCAGCAGCCCGGGACAGGGGGAGGGTGGCTACACCTTC
CDR3 protein: CASSPGQGEGGYTF
D gene: TRBD1
J gene: TRBJ1-2
V gene: TRBV5-4
clone size: .

CDR3 DNA: TGTGCCAGCCAGGGACTAGCGGGGGGGCGGGCAGATACGCAGTATTTT
CDR3 protein: CASQGLAGGRADTQYF
D gene: TRBD2
J gene: TRBJ2-3
V gene: TRBV6-6
clone size: once

CDR3 DNA: TGTGCCAGCAGGAAGGACAGGTTCGGTGAAGCTTTCTTT
CDR3 protein: CASRKDRFGEAFF
D gene: TRBD1
J gene: TRBJ1-1
V gene: TRBV2
clone size: few

CDR3 DNA: TGCGCCAGCAGCCGGGACAGGTCCGAAGCTTTCTTT
CDR3 protein: CASSRDRSEAFF
D gene: TRBD1
J gene: TRBJ1-1
V gene: TRBV5-1
clone size: once

CDR3 DNA: TGTGCCAGCAGCAAACCGGGACACCTGAACACTGAAGCTTTCTTT
CDR3 protein: CASSKPGHLNTEAFF
D gene: .
J gene: TRBJ1-1
V gene: TRBV11-2
clone size: .

CDR3 DNA: TGTGCCAGCAGCTTAGTACAGTTTAATCAGCCCCAGCATTTT
CDR3 protein: CASSLVQFNQPQHF
D gene: .
J gene: TRBJ1-5
V gene: TRBV7-8
clone size: .

CDR3 DNA: TGTGCCACCAGTGAAACGACAGGGGGGACAGAGACCCAGTACTTC
CDR3 protein: CATSETTGGTETQYF
D gene: TRBD1
J gene: TRBJ2-5
V gene: TRBV24-1
clone size: .

CDR3 DNA: TGTGCCAGCAGCTTAACGGGAGGAGATACGCAGTATTTT
CDR3 protein: CASSLTGGDTQYF
D gene: .
J gene: TRBJ2-3
V gene: TRBV7-3
clone size: .

CDR3 DNA: TGTGCCATCAGTGAGCAACTTACCGGGACAGGGGGCAGGGGCTACACCTTC
CDR3 protein: CAISEQLTGTGGRGYTF
D gene: TRBD1
J gene: TRBJ1-2
V gene: TRBV10-3
clone size: .

CDR3 DNA: TGTGCCAGCAGCGTCGGACGGGAGAGGGTAGCTTTCTTT
CDR3 protein: CASSVGRERVAFF
D gene: .
J gene: TRBJ1-1
V gene: TRBV9
clone size: .

CDR3 DNA: TGTGCCAGCACCCGGGGGGGACCCTACGAGCAGTACTTC
CDR3 protein: CASTRGGPYEQYF
D gene: TRBD2
J gene: TRBJ2-7
V gene: TRBV5-5
clone size: .

CDR3 DNA: TGCGCCAGCAGCTTAAGCGGACTAGCGGGGGCAAGTGTTATTCTTTTTACGCAGTATTTT
CDR3 protein: CASSLSGLAGASVILFTQYF
D gene: TRBD2
J gene: TRBJ2-3
V gene: TRBV5-1
clone size: .

CDR3 DNA: TGCGCCAGCAGCTTGGCAGGGGTCGATGGGGCTACTGGGGCCAATGAGCAGTTCTTC
CDR3 protein: CASSLAGVDGATGANEQFF
D gene: .
J gene: TRBJ2-1
V gene: TRBV5-1
clone size: .

CDR3 DNA: TGTGCCACCAGTGATTATCGAGGGTCGGACGAGCAGTTCTTC
CDR3 protein: CATSDYRGSDEQFF
D gene: .
J gene: TRBJ2-1
V gene: TRBV24-1
clone size: few

CDR3 DNA: TGTGCCAGCAGCTTGTTTGGGACAGGGGCCTACGAGCAGTACTTC
CDR3 protein: CASSLFGTGAYEQYF
D gene: TRBD1
J gene: TRBJ2-7
V gene: TRBV5-4
clone size: few

CDR3 DNA: TGCAGTGCTAGTTCTAGCGGGGGGGCCGGGACAGATACGCAGTATTTT
CDR3 protein: CSASSSGGAGTDTQYF
D gene: TRBD2
J gene: TRBJ2-3
V gene: TRBV20-1
clone size: once

CDR3 DNA: TGTGCCATCAGTGACGACACCTTCTATGGCTACACCTTC
CDR3 protein: CAISDDTFYGYTF
D gene: .
J gene: TRBJ1-2
V gene: TRBV10-3
clone size: .

CDR3 DNA: TGTGCCAGCAGCAAAGCCCCAGGGGCGGAAGAGACCCAGTACTTC
CDR3 protein: CASSKAPGAEETQYF
D gene: .
J gene: TRBJ2-5
V gene: TRBV21-1
clone size: .

CDR3 DNA: TGTGCCAGCAGCTTAGAACCTCTCGTAGGAGCGAACACTGAAGCTTTCTTT
CDR3 protein: CASSLEPLVGANTEAFF
D gene: .
J gene: TRBJ1-1
V gene: TRBV7-9
clone size: .